This entry concerns a single TCR beta chain. Antigen: not known. The V end lost 0 bases, the J end lost 3 bases, and 15 bases lay between the germline ends. Germline values: CDR1 SGDLS, CDR2 YYNGEE. This CDR3 spans 17 amino acids. The data are from a study of cytomegalovirus exposure and HLA in healthy donors. 13 Jbeta primers and 60 Vbeta primers were used for the PCR. This table comes from immunoSEQ multiplex PCR, and its TCRdb copy is limited to in-frame clones, with some not included. The sample has 200,000 to 250,000 clones, roughly 80% seen once. General observations from the study: An analysis was carried out at a later point. It showed that HLA-associated TCR beta chains were more clonally expanded than equally common non-associated chains. Sequencing likely caused a cluster of highly shared sequence variants. Later on, an analysis tied over 15,000 TCR beta sequences to HLA alleles at 0.05 false discovery rate.

The source is a male donor in good health and CMV-seronegative. V gene TRBV9 combines with J gene TRBJ2-2, with a possible D match to TRBD2 (5 bases). Sequences were obtained from PBMCs. The CDR3 DNA reads TGTGCCAGCAGCGTAGCTAAGGCTAGCCCTGACACCGGGGAGCTGTTTTTT. Translating gives CASSVAKASPDTGELFF.